A selection of T cell receptor beta chains follows, all from one sample in a study of regulatory T cells in long-lasting Graves disease. MiXCR, applied by TCRdb to the multiplex PCR reads, yields one record per CDR3 protein. The table shows hundreds of thousands of distinct CDR3 sequences, with more than 15% occurring only once. These data also formed part of another study, on T cells in Graves' hyperthyroidism and ophthalmopathy.

This specimen consisted of peripheral blood mononuclear cells (PBMCs), obtained at new diagnosis, from a patient treated with antithyroid drugs. These receptor sequences come from a woman aged 40-65 years with Graves disease. Both conserved end residues are part of each CDR3. Fields, in order: D gene, V gene, CDR3 protein. D genes are given only for firm matches.

TRBD2 | TRBV11-1 | CASSFGLAGVRRTDTQYF
TRBD1 | TRBV11-2 | CASSSIQGRSTDTQYF
TRBD1 | TRBV14 | CASSGDRVTQYF
TRBD1 | TRBV5-1 | CATRQGANYGYTF
TRBD1 | TRBV6-1 | CASSGPGQSGYTF
TRBD1 | TRBV2 | CASSPSRDRAGREQYF
NA | TRBV20-1 | CSALWTENNYGYTF
TRBD1 | TRBV24-1 | CATSDSPGQRTTGELFF
NA | TRBV3-1 | CASSNRERDSPLHF
TRBD1 | TRBV4-1 | CASSQDRHSYEQYF
NA | TRBV3-1 | CASSQDLVPYEQYF
TRBD2 | TRBV7-9 | CASSLGVAGVVTDTQYF
TRBD1 | TRBV5-1 | CASSLGGGLDTEAFF
NA | TRBV6-4 | CASSKDSTSVGTEAFF
TRBD1 | TRBV4-1 | CASSRVGQGYQPQHF
NA | TRBV13 | CASSHRDSPYNEQFF
NA | TRBV20-1 | CSAGKLAPVNEQFF
TRBD2 | TRBV7-9 | CASSFPGRGGHDEQFF
TRBD1 | TRBV2 | CASSEWGQIEAFF
NA | TRBV4-1 | CASSQNRGKLVEAFF
NA | TRBV5-1 | CASSLPGNDLSYGYTF
NA | TRBV18 | CASSSAGTPLYTEAFF
TRBD2 | TRBV6-5 | CASSSLAGGEGEQFF
NA | TRBV7-2 | CASSYRAGNTEAFF
NA | TRBV20-1 | CSADFLNEQYF
TRBD2 | TRBV3-1 | CASSQGWRGDFREQFF
NA | TRBV20-1 | CSASYEGTGTEQYF
NA | TRBV7-2 | CASSPQMGNQPQHF
TRBD1 | TRBV3-1 | CASSPNIGQGANEKLFF
NA | TRBV9 | CASSVDGGVGSEQFF
NA | TRBV30 | CAWSATPANYGYTF
TRBD1 | TRBV9 | CASSEFDRDGGYTF
NA | TRBV4-3 | CASSLRLLETQYF
TRBD2 | TRBV7-2 | CASSLGSGEVETQYF
NA | TRBV24-1 | CATSDRANADTGELFF
NA | TRBV9 | CASSGGELDTEAFF
NA | TRBV20-1 | CSARESGAYYGYTF
TRBD2 | TRBV12-3/TRBV12-4 | CASSFLRGGPVETQYF
TRBD1 | TRBV6-1 | CASRTGTGEGQPQHF
NA | TRBV5-1 | CASTIDRSPYEQYF
NA | TRBV5-6 | CASSPSQVGTQYF
NA | TRBV15 | CATSRSGTDYTEAFF
TRBD1 | TRBV7-9 | CASSQGTGAASGNTIYF
NA | TRBV7-2 | CASSSDHSYNEQFF
NA | TRBV3-1 | CASRSSGPNEKLFF
NA | TRBV12-5 | CASGLVGTELNTEAFF